This TCR beta chain was identified in a study of Graves' ophthalmopathy and Graves' hyperthyroidism (dated by TCRdb to 2017 to 2018). With regard to the full study: Peripheral blood was collected at initial diagnosis, prior to any treatment. T-cell repertoires of thyroid tissue and blood were compared in about six hyperthyroidism patients. For independent validation, a separate cohort was made up of 18 hyperthyroidism patients plus 17 patients who later progressed from hyperthyroidism to ophthalmopathy. The roughly 94 discovery patients were randomly split 7:3 into training and test sets. TCR beta repertoire signatures were used to distinguish Graves' ophthalmopathy from Graves' hyperthyroidism and to predict progression to ophthalmopathy. To explore V-J signatures that distinguish ophthalmopathy from hyperthyroidism, a discovery set of about a hundred patients was enrolled, made up of approximately 45 with ophthalmopathy and some 58 with stable hyperthyroidism. Once sampling was done, hyperthyroidism patients were given methimazole at a starting dose of 30 mg daily, while ophthalmopathy patients were given high-dose intravenous methylprednisolone. In total, approximately 140 blood samples were TCR-sequenced: 43 ophthalmopathy, approximately 80 hyperthyroidism and some 17 hyperthyroidism-to-ophthalmopathy patients.

General conclusions and limits of the study: Most expanded thyroid clonotypes with frequency above 0.001 were also detected in blood, suggesting blood repertoires may reflect the thyroid immune response. In validation, the model predicted ophthalmopathy progression with about 64% sensitivity and roughly 72% specificity; approximately 12 predicted patients were CT-confirmed with GO in a median of around 6 months. The 13-signature model separated ophthalmopathy from stable hyperthyroidism with 85% to 90% sensitivity and around 81% specificity in cross-validation, and 80%/75% in the test set. Sample size was not predetermined statistically, and investigators were not blinded to group allocation.

Trimming takes 3 bases from V and 4 bases from J, and the germline ends sit 15 bases apart. Its CDR3 holds 15 amino acids, cysteine through phenylalanine. Left in the record is the CDR3 DNA by itself, 45 bases read in frame from the first base. CDR1 and CDR2, per the germline V gene (reference sequence), are SEHNR and FQNEAQ. Ophthalmopathy patients were characterized by moderately to severely active disease, a Clinical Activity Score of at least 3, a NOSPECS grade of at least 4, and a disease duration under 3 months. Anyone with other autoimmune diseases, uncontrolled infections, pregnancy or lactation was excluded from the study. Diagnosis was based on clinical symptoms, serum thyroxine, TRAb, thyroid ultrasound and orbital computed tomography. Ficoll-Paque density gradient centrifugation was used to isolate PBMCs from approximately 10 ml of fresh peripheral blood. Total RNA was extracted using Trizol reagent, and RNA quality was checked on an Agilent 2100 Bioanalyzer.

TCR beta CDR3 regions were amplified from RNA transcripts for repertoire sequencing. A first-round RT-PCR used HTBI primers with the Qiagen OneStep RT-PCR kit, followed by a second-round multiplex PCR, size selection and purification. Libraries were sequenced on an Illumina HiSeq2000 using paired-end 100 bp reads. On the authors' methods: Reads were processed with SOAPnuke, discarding reads with adapters, uncalled bases, mean Phred below 15, or no exact constant-primer or identifier match. High-quality paired reads were merged with COPE v1.2.5. Unique nucleotide sequences were defined as clonotypes and aligned to IMGT TRB V, D and J references using MiTCR v1.1. Only V-J combinations with frequency above 0.0001 were analysed, covering 98% to 99.2% of repertoires. A TCR clonal expansion and chaos score per V-J combination was defined as the ratio of F50 clonal expansion to chaos observed in the TCRdist matrix. Welch's t-statistics and random forest were used to reduce features to 10 to 15 V-J combinations, which were fed into a naive Bayes classifier. The similarity between thyroid and blood repertoires was quantified using the Morisita-Horn index. In-frame beta chains were kept once TCRdb had trimmed the public reads at Q25 with fastp and called clones with MiXCR. Entries are consolidated by CDR3 protein sequence, retaining the most common genes and DNA. The V and J calls reflect TCRdb's pipeline rather than the authors' work. The sample table holds fewer than 400,000 distinct CDR3 sequences, of which approximately 16% were seen once. Jointly, the top ten make up about 1.6% of the sample.

This clonotype was seen at least ten times. Its antigen is currently not known. The sample holds no much larger clone one base away, and base qualities are not on file. The receptor chain draws on TRBV7-9 and TRBJ1-1; TRBD1 is a possible D gene, resting on 5 matching bases. The receptor was isolated from a woman younger than 35 with Graves' ophthalmopathy. Donor details come from another sample of the same person, matched by shared clones. Specimen: peripheral blood. The DNA reads as follows: TGTGCCAGCAGCTTCCCCGAGGGGCGGAGCACTGAAGCTTTCTTT. It translates as CASSFPEGRSTEAFF.